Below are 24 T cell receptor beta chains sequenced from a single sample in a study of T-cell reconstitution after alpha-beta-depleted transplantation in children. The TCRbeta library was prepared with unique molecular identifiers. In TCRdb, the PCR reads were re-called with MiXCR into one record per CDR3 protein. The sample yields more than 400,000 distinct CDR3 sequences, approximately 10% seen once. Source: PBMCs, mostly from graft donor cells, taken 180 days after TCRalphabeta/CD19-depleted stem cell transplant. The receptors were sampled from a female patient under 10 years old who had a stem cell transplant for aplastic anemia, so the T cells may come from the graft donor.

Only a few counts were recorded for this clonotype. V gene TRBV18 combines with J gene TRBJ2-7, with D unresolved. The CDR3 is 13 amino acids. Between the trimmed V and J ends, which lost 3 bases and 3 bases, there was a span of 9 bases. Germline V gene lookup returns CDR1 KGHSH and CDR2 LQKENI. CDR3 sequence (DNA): TGTGCCAGCTCACCGTGGGCGGACTACGAGCAGTACGTC. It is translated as CASSPWADYEQYV.

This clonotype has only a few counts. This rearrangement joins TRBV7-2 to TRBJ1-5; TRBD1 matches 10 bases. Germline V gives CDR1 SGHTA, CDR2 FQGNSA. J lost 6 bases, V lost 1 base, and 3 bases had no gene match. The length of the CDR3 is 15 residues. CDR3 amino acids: CASSLGGTGAQPQHF. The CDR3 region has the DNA TGTGCCAGCAGCTTAGGTGGGACAGGGGCTCAGCCCCAGCATTTT. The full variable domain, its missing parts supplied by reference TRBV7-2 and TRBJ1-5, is GAGVSQSPSNKVTEKGKDVELRCDPISGHTALYWYRQSLGQGLEFLIYFQGNSAPDKSGLPSDRFSAERTGGSVSTLTIQRTQQEDSAVYLCASSLGGTGAQPQHFGDGTRLSIL.

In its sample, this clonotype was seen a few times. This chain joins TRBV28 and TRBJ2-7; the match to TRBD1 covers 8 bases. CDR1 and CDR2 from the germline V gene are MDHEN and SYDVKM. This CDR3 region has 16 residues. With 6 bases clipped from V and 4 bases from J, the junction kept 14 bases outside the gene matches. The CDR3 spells CASRLSDRELGYEQYF. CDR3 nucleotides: TGTGCCAGCAGACTATCGGACAGGGAACTCGGGTACGAGCAGTACTTC.

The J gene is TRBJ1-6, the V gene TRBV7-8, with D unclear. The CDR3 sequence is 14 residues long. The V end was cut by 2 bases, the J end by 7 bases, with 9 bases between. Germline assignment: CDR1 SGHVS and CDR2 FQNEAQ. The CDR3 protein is CASSLFRSNSPLHF. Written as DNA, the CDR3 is TGTGCCAGCAGCTTATTTCGGTCGAATTCACCCCTCCACTTT.

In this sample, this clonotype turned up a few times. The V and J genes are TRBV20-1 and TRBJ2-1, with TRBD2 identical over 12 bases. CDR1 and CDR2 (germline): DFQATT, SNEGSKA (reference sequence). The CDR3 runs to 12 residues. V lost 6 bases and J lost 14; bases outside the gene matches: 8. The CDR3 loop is CSATSTSGGKFF. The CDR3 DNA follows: TGCAGTGCCACCTCCACTAGCGGGGGGAAGTTCTTC.

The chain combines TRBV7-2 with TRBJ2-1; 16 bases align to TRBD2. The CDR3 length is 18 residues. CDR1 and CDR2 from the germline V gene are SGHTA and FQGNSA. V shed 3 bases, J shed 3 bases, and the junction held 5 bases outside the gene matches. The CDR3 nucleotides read TGTGCCAGCAGCTTCGCGGGACTAGCGGGAGGGCTCTACAATGAGCAGTTCTTC. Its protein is CASSFAGLAGGLYNEQFF.

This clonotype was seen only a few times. The CDR3 nucleotides are TGCGCCAGCAGCCACCTAGCGGGAGGGCCGGGCAATGAGCAGTTCTTC. This translates into CASSHLAGGPGNEQFF. This rearrangement joins TRBV4-3 to TRBJ2-1, with 12 bases aligning to TRBD2. The germline V gene has CDR1 LGHNA and CDR2 YSLEER. The CDR3 totals 16 residues. The V and J ends lost 3 bases and 6 bases, in that order; junction bases with no gene match: 6.

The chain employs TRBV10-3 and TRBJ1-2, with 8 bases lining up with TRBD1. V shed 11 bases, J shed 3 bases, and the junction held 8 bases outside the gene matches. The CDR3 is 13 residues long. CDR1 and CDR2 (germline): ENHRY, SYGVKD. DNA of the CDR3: TGTGCCGCTTCTGGACAGGGCGACTATGGCTACACCTTC. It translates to CAASGQGDYGYTF.

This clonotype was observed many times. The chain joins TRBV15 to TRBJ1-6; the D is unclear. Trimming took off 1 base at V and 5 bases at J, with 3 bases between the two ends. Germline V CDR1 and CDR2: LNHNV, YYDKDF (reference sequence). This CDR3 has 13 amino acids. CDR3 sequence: CATSRANNSPLHF. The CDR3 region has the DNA TGTGCCACCAGCAGAGCAAATAATTCACCCCTCCACTTT.

The CDR3 DNA is TGCGCCAGCAGCCCCCCCCAGGTCCAAGAGACCCAGTACTTC. It specifies CASSPPQVQETQYF. This sequence joins TRBV5-1 and TRBJ2-5; D remains ambiguous. From germline, CDR1 is SGHRS and CDR2 YFSETQ. This CDR3 region has 14 residues. With 4 bases removed from V and 1 base from J, the gap between germline ends came to 11 bases.

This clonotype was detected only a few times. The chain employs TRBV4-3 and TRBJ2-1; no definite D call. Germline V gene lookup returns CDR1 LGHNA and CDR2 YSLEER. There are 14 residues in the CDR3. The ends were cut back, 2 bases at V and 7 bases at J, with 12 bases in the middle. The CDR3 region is CASSQRRLYNEQFF. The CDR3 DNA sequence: TGCGCCAGCAGCCAACGTAGACTTTATAATGAGCAGTTCTTC.

CDR3 nucleotide sequence: TGTGCCAGCAGCCCATTCCGGGACAGGGGGGCCTACGAGCAGTACTTC. It specifies CASSPFRDRGAYEQYF. The gene calls are TRBV7-8 and TRBJ2-7; TRBD1 agrees at 11 bases. Germline-derived CDR1 and CDR2 are SGHVS and FQNEAQ. With V trimmed by 5 bases and J by 2 bases, 8 bases remained unmatched. The CDR3 is 16 amino acids.

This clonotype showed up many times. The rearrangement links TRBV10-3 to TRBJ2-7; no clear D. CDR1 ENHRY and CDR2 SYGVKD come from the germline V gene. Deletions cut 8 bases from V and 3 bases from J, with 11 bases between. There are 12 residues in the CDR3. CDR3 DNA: TGTGCCATCGATTCGGACGGCTACGAGCAGTACTTC. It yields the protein CAIDSDGYEQYF.

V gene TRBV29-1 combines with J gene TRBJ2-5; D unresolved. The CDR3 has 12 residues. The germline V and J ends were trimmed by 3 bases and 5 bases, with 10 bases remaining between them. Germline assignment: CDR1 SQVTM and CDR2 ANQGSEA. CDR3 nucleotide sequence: TGCAGCGTTGAGACGGTGGGGGAGACCCAGTACTTC. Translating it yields CSVETVGETQYF.

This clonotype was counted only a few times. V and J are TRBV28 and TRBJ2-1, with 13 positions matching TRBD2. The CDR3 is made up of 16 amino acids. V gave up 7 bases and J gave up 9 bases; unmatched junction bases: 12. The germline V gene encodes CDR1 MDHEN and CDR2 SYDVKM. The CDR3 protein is CASTLTSGRSIGEQFF. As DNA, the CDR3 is TGTGCCAGCACCTTGACTAGCGGGAGGTCCATCGGTGAGCAGTTCTTC.

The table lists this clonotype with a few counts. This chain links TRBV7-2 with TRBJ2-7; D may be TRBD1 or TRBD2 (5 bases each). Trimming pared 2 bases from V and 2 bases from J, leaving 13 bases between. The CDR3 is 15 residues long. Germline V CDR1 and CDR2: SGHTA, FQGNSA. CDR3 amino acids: CASSLTWMGAYEQYV. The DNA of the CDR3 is TGTGCCAGCAGCTTAACGTGGATGGGGGCCTACGAGCAGTACGTC.

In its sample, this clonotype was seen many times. CDR3 in DNA: TGCAGCGTTGAAGGGGGGGCAGAGAGCTCCTACGAGCAGTACTTC. Encoded protein: CSVEGGAESSYEQYF. V usage is TRBV29-1 and J usage is TRBJ2-7; possibly TRBD1 or TRBD2 for D (6 bases each). Germline V gives CDR1 SQVTM, CDR2 ANQGSEA. The CDR3 covers 15 residues. Trimming pared 1 base from V and 0 bases from J, leaving 13 bases between.

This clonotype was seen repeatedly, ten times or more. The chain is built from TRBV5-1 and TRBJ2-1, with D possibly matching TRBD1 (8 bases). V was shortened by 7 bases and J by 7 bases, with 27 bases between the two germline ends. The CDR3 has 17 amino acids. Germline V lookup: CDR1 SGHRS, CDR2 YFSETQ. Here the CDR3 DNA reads TGCGCCAGCCGCCCAGGGGGCTTTGCGGGAGAGTGGAATGAGCAGTTCTTC. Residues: CASRPGGFAGEWNEQFF. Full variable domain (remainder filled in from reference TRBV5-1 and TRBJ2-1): KAGVTQTPRYLIKTRGQQVTLSCSPISGHRSVSWYQQTPGQGLQFLFEYFSETQRNKGNFPGRFSGRQFSNSRSEMNVSTLELGDSALYLCASRPGGFAGEWNEQFFGPGTRLTVL.

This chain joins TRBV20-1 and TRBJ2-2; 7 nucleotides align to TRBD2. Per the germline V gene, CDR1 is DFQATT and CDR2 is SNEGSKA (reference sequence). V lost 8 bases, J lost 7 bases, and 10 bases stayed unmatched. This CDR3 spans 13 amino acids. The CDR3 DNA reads TGCAGTACCAAGAGGGGACTACACGGGGAGCTGTTTTTT. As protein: CSTKRGLHGELFF.

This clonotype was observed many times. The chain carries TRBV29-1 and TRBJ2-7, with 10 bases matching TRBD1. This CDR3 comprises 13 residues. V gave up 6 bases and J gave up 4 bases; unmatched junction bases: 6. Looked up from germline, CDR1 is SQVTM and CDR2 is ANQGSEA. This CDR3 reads CSVGGQGIYEQYF. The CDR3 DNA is TGCAGCGTCGGGGGACAGGGGATTTACGAGCAGTACTTC.

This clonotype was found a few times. CDR3 DNA sequence: TGTGCCAGCAGTTACTCGAGGAACTATGGCTACACCTTC. Protein: CASSYSRNYGYTF. This rearrangement joins TRBV6-2 or TRBV6-3 to TRBJ1-2; no clear D. This CDR3 has 13 residues. The ends were cut back, 0 bases at V and 2 bases at J, with 4 bases in the middle. Germline V gene data show CDR1 as MNHEY and CDR2 as SVGEGT.

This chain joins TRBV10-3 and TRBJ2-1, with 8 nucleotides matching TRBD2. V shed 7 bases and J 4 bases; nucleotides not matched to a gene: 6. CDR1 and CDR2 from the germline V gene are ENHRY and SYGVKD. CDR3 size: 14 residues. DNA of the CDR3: TGTGCCATCAAGGGGCCGGGAGGGTACAATGAGCAGTTCTTC. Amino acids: CAIKGPGGYNEQFF.

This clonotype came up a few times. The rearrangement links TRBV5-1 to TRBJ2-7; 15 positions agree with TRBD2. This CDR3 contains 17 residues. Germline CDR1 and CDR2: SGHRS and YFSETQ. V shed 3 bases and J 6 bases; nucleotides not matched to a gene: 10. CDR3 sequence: CASSSRGLAGGLSEQYV. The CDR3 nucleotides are TGCGCCAGCAGCTCGAGGGGACTAGCGGGAGGACTTTCCGAGCAGTACGTC.

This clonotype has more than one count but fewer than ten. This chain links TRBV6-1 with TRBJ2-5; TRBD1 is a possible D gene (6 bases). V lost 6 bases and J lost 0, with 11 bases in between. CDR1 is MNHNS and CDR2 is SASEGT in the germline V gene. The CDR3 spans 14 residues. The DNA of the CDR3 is TGTGCCAGCAGGAGATACAGGGACCAAGAGACCCAGTACTTC. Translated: CASRRYRDQETQYF.